The 7 T cell receptor beta chains given below trace back to one sample, sequenced in a study of blood T cell repertoires in COVID-19. Generated by immunoSEQ multiplex PCR, the TCRdb table keeps only in-frame clones and is missing some. The data hold a few hundred thousand clones, with over 70% observed a single time. Sequenced: peripheral blood. Receptors were obtained from a woman older than 75 with acute or convalescent COVID-19.

The chain carries TRBV5-1 and TRBJ2-7, with 8 bases aligning to TRBD1. Germline V CDR1 and CDR2: SGHRS, YFSETQ. Losses at the gene ends were 1 base for V and 4 bases for J; bases not matched to a gene: 13. There are 17 residues in the CDR3. The CDR3 nucleotides are TGCGCCAGCAGCTTGCTCTCCGGACAGGGAGGAGGATACGAGCAGTACTTC. This sequence encodes CASSLLSGQGGGYEQYF. The full variable domain, completed using reference TRBV5-1 and TRBJ2-7, is KAGVTQTPRYLIKTRGQQVTLSCSPISGHRSVSWYQQTPGQGLQFLFEYFSETQRNKGNFPGRFSGRQFSNSRSEMNVSTLELGDSALYLCASSLLSGQGGGYEQYFGPGTRLTVT.

The chain's CDR3 is CASRSGNIQYF. The CDR3 bases are TGTGCCAGTAGGTCGGGAAACATTCAGTACTTC. This rearrangement joins TRBV19 to TRBJ2-4, with D uncertain. Per germline, CDR1 LNHDA and CDR2 SQIVND (reference sequence). The CDR3 is 11 amino acids. Trimming stripped 6 bases from V and 6 bases from J, with 6 bases between.

CDR3 loop: CAISESGRTRNEQFF. The CDR3 DNA sequence: TGTGCCATCAGTGAGAGCGGGAGAACAAGGAATGAGCAGTTCTTC. The J gene is TRBJ2-1, the V gene TRBV10-3; TRBD2 aligns across 8 bases. Germline trimming cut 2 bases from V and 7 bases from J; bases unmatched to any gene: 7. Germline V gives CDR1 ENHRY, CDR2 SYGVKD. CDR3 length equals 15 residues.

The J gene is TRBJ2-7, the V gene TRBV18; 15 bases are a match to TRBD2. With 1 base clipped from V and 2 bases from J, the junction kept 12 bases outside the gene matches. From germline, CDR1 is KGHSH and CDR2 LQKENI. The CDR3 is 20 residues long. The CDR3: CASSPLISGLAGGIPYEQYF. DNA of the CDR3: TGTGCCAGCTCACCACTCATCTCGGGACTAGCGGGAGGTATCCCCTACGAGCAGTACTTC.

V and J are TRBV19 and TRBJ2-7; 7 bases are shared with TRBD1. CDR1 and CDR2 (germline): LNHDA, SQIVND (reference sequence). V lost 6 bases to trimming and J lost 2 bases; unmatched junction nucleotides: 10. The CDR3 totals 15 residues. The CDR3 sequence is CASSLGGLPPYEQYF. The CDR3 region has the DNA TGTGCCAGTAGCCTAGGGGGCCTGCCACCCTACGAGCAGTACTTC.

The chain links TRBV3-1 (or the pseudogene TRBV3-2) to TRBJ1-2, with 9 bases fitting TRBD1. The CDR3 covers 16 residues. V shed 1 base, J shed 1 base, and the junction held 4 bases outside the gene matches. Germline CDR1 LGHDT, CDR2 YNNKEL (reference sequence). In nucleotides, the CDR3 is TGTGCCAGCAGCCAAGCCGGGGACAGGGATAACTATGGCTACACCTTC. Amino acid sequence: CASSQAGDRDNYGYTF.

V usage is TRBV6-6 and J usage is TRBJ1-2; 7 bases fit TRBD1. This CDR3 comprises 16 residues. J gave up 0 bases and V 0 bases, and 4 bases lay outside the gene matches. Germline assignment: CDR1 MNHNY and CDR2 SVGAGI (reference sequence). The CDR3 sequence is CASSYSPTGTNYGYTF. CDR3 DNA: TGTGCCAGCAGTTACTCCCCGACAGGGACTAACTATGGCTACACCTTC.